This T cell receptor beta chain was observed in a study of CD8+ T cells in alopecia areata. Extracted RNA was reverse transcribed into cDNA, the sequencing template. Measured with immunoSEQ multiplex PCR; TCRdb has only the in-frame clones, and not every one. The sample contains 200,000 to 250,000 clones, roughly 50% of which appear only once. The source of this sequence is a human donor in good health. Source material: CD8+ T cells sorted from blood.

CDR3 DNA sequence: TGCGCCAGCAGTCTCACCGGCTCCACAGGTTATCAGCCCCAGCATTTT. Translated, it gives CASSLTGSTGYQPQHF. V and J are TRBV23-1 and TRBJ1-5, with D possibly TRBD1 on 5 matching bases. TRBV23-1 is filed as an ORF, its function uncertain. The CDR3 sequence is 16 residues long. The ends were cut back, 4 bases at V and 5 bases at J, with 18 bases in the middle.